The TCR beta chain described here comes from a study of metastatic and nonmetastatic thyroid tumors. Study overall: Repertoire data that came from the blood and tumor or nodule tissue of malignant and benign thyroid patients were compared.

Looked up from germline, CDR1 is SQVTM and CDR2 is ANQGSEA. J was trimmed by 5 bases and V by 3 bases; bases with no gene match: 2. CDR3 length: 12 amino acids. The authors' processing: Variation in CDR3 across clinicopathological groups served as the basis for constructing a distant-metastasis classifier in papillary thyroid cancer. TCRdb re-analyzed the PCR reads using MiXCR. What appears here as the V and J calls and clone size reflects TCRdb's work, not the paper's. The repertoire consists of 35,000 to 50,000 clones, with 4% to 5% occurring once and the leading ten covering 7.5% to 10%. Until they underwent thyroid surgery, no patient had received any treatment. Study-level results: It was reportedly found that TCR beta diversity was significantly higher in malignant thyroid tumors than in benign nodules, a difference seen in both blood and tumor samples.

This clone was counted ten times or more. The target antigen is unknown. The chain uses TRBV29-1 and TRBJ2-3; 7 bases match TRBD2. The receptor was derived from a female donor with papillary thyroid cancer or a benign thyroid nodule (not recorded which). Some clones in this sample may be carry-over from other donors' samples. The sequencing input was blood. The CDR3 region has the DNA TGCAGCGTTGAGGGAGGGGAAGATACGCAGTATTTT. Translated, it gives CSVEGGEDTQYF.